These T cell receptor beta chains were read from a single sample in a study of blood T cell repertoires in COVID-19. Measured with immunoSEQ multiplex PCR; TCRdb has only the in-frame clones, and not every one. The data contain roughly 86,000 clones, over 80% of them singletons. Sequenced: peripheral blood. These receptors originate from a man aged 45 to 65 with acute or convalescent COVID-19. The CDR3 runs from the conserved cysteine through the conserved F or W. The D gene is left open where the match is weak. Clone size is shown for a subset of rows, as once, few, many or a class of expanded clone.

size	length	V	J	D	DNA	CDR3
NA	15	TRBV2	TRBJ1-4	TRBD1	TGTGCCAGCAGCACAACAGGGGGCGGCAATGAAAAACTGTTTTTT	CASSTTGGGNEKLFF
once	13	TRBV29-1	TRBJ2-7	TRBD2	TGCAGCGTTGAGGGGGGGAGGATCGACGAGCAGTACTTC	CSVEGGRIDEQYF
NA	13	TRBV7-2	TRBJ1-6	NA	TGTGCCAGCAGCCCCAGAATAAATTCACCCCTCCACTTT	CASSPRINSPLHF
NA	16	TRBV5-6	TRBJ2-3	TRBD1	TGTGCCAGCAGCGACAGGGGATACATTAGCACAGATACGCAGTATTTT	CASSDRGYISTDTQYF
NA	15	TRBV28	TRBJ1-3	TRBD1	TGTGCCAGCAGTTTCTCCGGGACAGCTGGAAACACCATATATTTT	CASSFSGTAGNTIYF
NA	19	TRBV28	TRBJ2-3	TRBD2	TGTGCCAGCAGTTGGGCTGGACTAGCGGTCCGCTCTAGCACAGATACGCAGTATTTT	CASSWAGLAVRSSTDTQYF
NA	17	TRBV15	TRBJ2-1	TRBD2	TGTGCCACCAGCAGAGAGGGACTAGCGGGAGGGTCTGGTGAGCAGTTCTTC	CATSREGLAGGSGEQFF
once	14	TRBV6-5	TRBJ1-2	NA	TGTGCCAGCAGCGTTGTGTTCCCCCCCTATGGCTACACCTTC	CASSVVFPPYGYTF
NA	14	TRBV5-4	TRBJ1-1	NA	TGTGCCAGCACCGGAAGGACAGCGAACACTGAAGCTTTCTTT	CASTGRTANTEAFF
NA	12	TRBV6-6	TRBJ2-5	NA	TGTGCCAGCAGTTACACAGACGGGACCCAGTACTTC	CASSYTDGTQYF
NA	14	TRBV30	TRBJ2-1	NA	TGTGCCTGGAGTGAAGGGGGAATCTACAATGAGCAGTTCTTC	CAWSEGGIYNEQFF
NA	18	TRBV27	TRBJ2-7	TRBD2	TGTGCCAGCAGTCTGGGGACAGGGGGACTAGCGGGAATCTACGAGCAGTACTTC	CASSLGTGGLAGIYEQYF
NA	14	TRBV7-9	TRBJ2-5	TRBD2	TGTGCCAGCAGCCCCATAGCGGGGCAAGAGACCCAGTACTTC	CASSPIAGQETQYF
NA	15	TRBV3-1/TRBV3-2	TRBJ2-3	TRBD2	TGTGCCAGCAGGAGGGGGGAGCGGGGGGAAGATACGCAGTATTTT	CASRRGERGEDTQYF
NA	14	TRBV11-2	TRBJ1-1	NA	TGTGCCAGCAGCTGGGGCCAAGGAGGGACTGAAGCTTTCTTT	CASSWGQGGTEAFF
NA	16	TRBV4-1	TRBJ2-7	TRBD2	TGCGCCAGCAGCCAAGTTTCGGGGGGGGGCCAGTACGAGCAGTACTTC	CASSQVSGGGQYEQYF
NA	16	TRBV7-2	TRBJ2-5	TRBD2	TGTGCCAGCAGCTTAGAAAGGGCTAGCGGCCCTTCGACCCAGTACTTC	CASSLERASGPSTQYF
NA	11	TRBV5-6	TRBJ2-7	NA	TGTGCCAGCAGCTTGGTCGGCGAGCAGTACTTC	CASSLVGEQYF
few	16	TRBV5-4	TRBJ1-1	TRBD1	TGTGCCAGCAGCCTGGCAGGGACAGTCATGAACACTGAAGCTTTCTTT	CASSLAGTVMNTEAFF
NA	14	TRBV15	TRBJ2-7	TRBD2	TGTGCCACCAGCACCAGGACTAGCGGGCGCGAGCAGTACTTC	CATSTRTSGREQYF
many	15	TRBV6-6	TRBJ1-4	TRBD1	TGTGCCAGCAGTGCCTTGGGACAGGGAGATGAAAAACTGTTTTTT	CASSALGQGDEKLFF
few	16	TRBV19	TRBJ1-6	NA	TGTGCCAGTAGTACTACAGGGCAAGCCTATAATTCACCCCTCCACTTT	CASSTTGQAYNSPLHF
NA	14	TRBV28	TRBJ1-1	TRBD1	TGTGCCAGCAGTTCCCCCACAGGGGGCACTGAAGCTTTCTTT	CASSSPTGGTEAFF
NA	13	TRBV5-1	TRBJ2-7	NA	TGCGCCAGCAGCTCCGACAACTCCTACGAGCAGTACTTC	CASSSDNSYEQYF
NA	17	TRBV5-6	TRBJ1-6	NA	TGTGCCAGCAGCTTTTACGCAGGTCTATCGGTAAATTCACCCCTCCACTTT	CASSFYAGLSVNSPLHF
NA	14	TRBV6-6	TRBJ1-4	TRBD1	TGTGCCAGCAGGGGACAGGGGGGGAATGAAAAACTGTTTTTT	CASRGQGGNEKLFF
NA	12	TRBV7-2	TRBJ2-7	NA	TGTGCCAGCAGCTTAGTAGTAGCCGAGCAGTACTTC	CASSLVVAEQYF
few	13	TRBV6-5	TRBJ2-3	TRBD1	TGTGCCAGCAGAGGGACAGGCAGAGATACGCAGTATTTT	CASRGTGRDTQYF
NA	15	TRBV28	TRBJ1-6	TRBD1	TGTGCCAGCAGTGACAGGGCAACTTATAATTCACCCCTCCACTTT	CASSDRATYNSPLHF
NA	15	TRBV19	TRBJ2-7	TRBD2	TGTGCCAGTAGTGCCGGGGAGGGAGGTGGTTCCGAGCAGTACTTC	CASSAGEGGGSEQYF
few	13	TRBV29-1	TRBJ1-1	TRBD1	TGCAGCATTGTGACAGGGGCGGGCACTGAAGCTTTCTTT	CSIVTGAGTEAFF
NA	13	TRBV11-2	TRBJ2-5	NA	TGTGCCAGCAGCTTAGAGACTCAAGAGACCCAGTACTTC	CASSLETQETQYF
NA	13	TRBV28	TRBJ2-2	NA	TGTGCCAGCCGAGGCCCGAACACCGGGGAGCTGTTTTTT	CASRGPNTGELFF
NA	15	TRBV7-3	TRBJ2-3	NA	TGTGCCAGCAGCTTAACGTCCGGGAGCACAGATACGCAGTATTTT	CASSLTSGSTDTQYF
NA	13	TRBV7-2	TRBJ2-7	NA	TGTGCCAGCAGCCTTGACACGGCCTACGAGCAGTACTTC	CASSLDTAYEQYF
NA	16	TRBV6-5	TRBJ1-1	NA	TGTGCCAGCAGTTACTCTGGGGGGGAGAGGTGGGCTGAAGCTTTCTTT	CASSYSGGERWAEAFF
few	15	TRBV2	TRBJ2-5	TRBD2	TGTGCCAGCAGTGGGCCTAGCGGGAAGCAAGAGACCCAGTACTTC	CASSGPSGKQETQYF
NA	16	TRBV28	TRBJ2-4	TRBD1	TGTGCCAGCAGTTCCCCCGGGACAGCTAATCAAAACATTCAGTACTTC	CASSSPGTANQNIQYF
NA	14	TRBV12-5	TRBJ2-1	TRBD1	TGTGCTAGTGCCCAGGACAGGGGCTACAATGAGCAGTTCTTC	CASAQDRGYNEQFF
NA	20	TRBV11-3	TRBJ2-1	TRBD2	TGTGCCAGCAGAACTCCGGACGTGACTAGCGGGGGGGTAGCCTACAATGAGCAGTTCTTC	CASRTPDVTSGGVAYNEQFF
NA	16	TRBV5-1	TRBJ1-1	NA	TGCGCCAGCAGCCCGGACGGGGGGCCGGCGGACACTGAAGCTTTCTTT	CASSPDGGPADTEAFF
NA	15	TRBV6-5	TRBJ2-5	NA	TGTGCCAGCAGTACCCCTGGGGGGTCTAAAGAGACCCAGTACTTC	CASSTPGGSKETQYF
NA	15	TRBV6-5	TRBJ2-1	TRBD1	TGTGCCAGCAGCCCCTCCGACAGGGGGTGGGGGGTGCAGTTCTTC	CASSPSDRGWGVQFF
NA	13	TRBV5-1	TRBJ2-7	NA	TGCGCCAGCCGATTCGACCGGGAAGATAAGCAGTACTTC	CASRFDREDKQYF
NA	15	TRBV5-1	TRBJ2-1	TRBD2	TGCGCCAGCAGCTTCGTGCGGGGGGGATACAATGAGCAGTTCTTC	CASSFVRGGYNEQFF
once	18	TRBV5-6	TRBJ2-5	TRBD2	TGTGCCAGCAGCGCCGGATTCCCCGGACTAGGGGTAGGAGAGACCCAGTACTTC	CASSAGFPGLGVGETQYF
once	12	TRBV6-5	TRBJ1-2	NA	TGTGCCAGCAGTTATCGCGGAGGCGGCTACACCTTC	CASSYRGGGYTF
NA	15	TRBV21-1	TRBJ2-7	NA	TGTGCCAGCAGCAAGACAGGGAGATCGAGCTACGAGCAGTACTTC	CASSKTGRSSYEQYF
NA	17	TRBV4-3	TRBJ2-1	TRBD2	TGCGCCAGCAGCCAAGGTACTAGCGGTAGCTCCTACAATGAGCAGTTCTTC	CASSQGTSGSSYNEQFF
NA	13	TRBV30	TRBJ1-5	NA	TGTGCCTGGAAGGGGCAGGGCGGTCAGCCCCAGCATTTT	CAWKGQGGQPQHF
NA	16	TRBV6-2/TRBV6-3	TRBJ2-1	TRBD2	TGTGCCAGCAGTGTATGGACTAGCGGGAGTAAGAATGAGCAGTTCTTC	CASSVWTSGSKNEQFF